This TCR beta chain was recovered during a study of read filtering for tumor transcriptome and immune sequencing. Germline-derived CDR1 and CDR2 are SEHNR and FQNEAQ (reference sequence). The length of the CDR3 is 16 residues. Trimming left V 5 bases short and J 0 bases short, with 14 bases between. By frequency in the sample, this clonotype is medium-sized. This library used around 400 ng RNA and molecular barcoded adaptors spanning alpha/delta and beta/gamma chains. TCRdb used MiXCR to reprocess the reads, holding one entry per CDR3 protein. The table lists some 38,000 distinct CDR3 sequences, more than 13% of them singletons.

The sample consisted of a population of CD138-negative cells sorted from bone marrow. This TCR derives from a donor at least 40 years old with multiple myeloma. The chain combines TRBV7-9 with TRBJ2-1, with a tentative D call TRBD1 (6 bases). The CDR3 is CASSPLDRTSYNEQFF. CDR3 sequence (DNA): TGTGCCAGCAGCCCACTTGACAGGACCTCCTACAATGAGCAGTTCTTC.